This is a list of T cell receptor beta chains from one sample in a study of cytomegalovirus exposure and HLA in healthy donors. Clones were sequenced by immunoSEQ multiplex PCR, and TCRdb holds only the in-frame ones, with some missing. This table holds 110,000 or so clones, over 75% found once. Sequencing was performed on PBMCs. The receptors here all came from a woman aged 18-29 years in good health and CMV-seronegative. Both conserved end residues are part of each CDR3.

v_call	j_call	cdr3_length	cdr3_aa
TRBV6-5	TRBJ1-1	16	CASSYRRAGSGTEAFF
TRBV7-8	TRBJ2-3	14	CASSLGHSTDTQYF
TRBV6-1	TRBJ2-3	12	CASNRATDTQYF
TRBV5-5	TRBJ1-3	15	CASSLTGGSGNTIYF
TRBV29-1	TRBJ1-4	11	CSGATNEKLFF
TRBV5-5	TRBJ1-4	18	CASSLDLFLADINEKLFF
TRBV5-4	TRBJ2-1	15	CASSLDSGRYNEQFF
TRBV25-1	TRBJ2-1	16	CASSESSGGALNEQFF
TRBV13	TRBJ1-3	17	CASSPTGTPDRRNTIYF
TRBV12-5	TRBJ1-5	16	CASGLLVTRENQPQHF